This TCR beta chain came from a study of T cells in Graves' hyperthyroidism and ophthalmopathy. Many counts were recorded for this clonotype. TCR beta CDR3 regions were amplified from RNA transcripts. TCR CDR3 regions were first amplified by RT-PCR with HTBI primers. TCRdb independently ran MiXCR on the multiplex PCR reads; one entry per CDR3 protein. The sample lists about 510,000 distinct CDR3 sequences, 35% to 50% occurring once. The CDR3 is 19 residues long. Per germline, CDR1 SGHAT and CDR2 FQNNGV. Losses at the gene ends were 0 bases for V and 1 base for J; bases not matched to a gene: 11. The V and J genes are TRBV11-2 and TRBJ2-5, with TRBD2 matching over 10 bases. The receptor was isolated from an adult woman with Graves' disease, either hyperthyroidism or ophthalmopathy (not recorded which). Sequencing was performed on peripheral blood or thyroid tissue (not recorded which). Written as DNA, the CDR3 is TGTGCCAGCAGCTTAGAGCCTAGCGGGAGAGGGGGGCCCCAAGAGACCCAGTACTTC. It specifies CASSLEPSGRGGPQETQYF.